The text below deals with one T cell receptor (beta chain). The identical CDR3 is also encoded by other nucleotide sequences in the sample. This entry is derived from a study of blood T cell repertoires in COVID-19. On the study more broadly: In each case, the material was cDNA or gDNA derived from T cells, B-cell-depleted T cells, or PBMCs.

Here immunoSEQ multiplex PCR was the method, and the copy in TCRdb shows in-frame clones only, minus some. The top ten hold approximately 3.6% of the sample, which has about 130,000 clones, around 87% seen once. Germline V gives CDR1 SQVTM, CDR2 ANQGSEA. The CDR3 runs 13 residues. With 6 bases removed from V and 0 bases from J, the gap between germline ends came to 9 bases. This sequence joins TRBV29-1 and TRBJ1-5, with D uncertain. The sequenced sample was peripheral blood. The clonotype comes from a woman aged 60-70 years with acute or convalescent COVID-19. CDR3 in amino acids: CSVMENSNQPQHF. The CDR3 bases are TGCAGCGTCATGGAGAATAGCAATCAGCCCCAGCATTTT.